Presented here are 24 T cell receptor beta chains from one specimen sequenced in a study of T cells in tuberculosis. Assay: immunoSEQ multiplex PCR; the TCRdb copy retains only in-frame clones and omits some. The repertoire holds some 34,000 clones, roughly 92% seen once, with 6% to 8% in the top ten. Sequencing input: PBMCs. These receptors were taken from a donor between 5 and 29 years old with latent tuberculosis or without tuberculosis infection. Some clones in this sample may be carry-over from other donors' samples.

The chain couples TRBV6-5 to TRBJ2-7; TRBD2 matches at 7 bases. Trimming cost V 8 bases and J 5 bases; bases outside gene matches: 15. Germline V gives CDR1 MNHEY, CDR2 SVGAGI. The CDR3 consists of 15 residues. For the CDR3, the DNA is TGTGCCAGCTACCCCGGGACTACCTTCCAGAACGAGCAGTACTTC. Protein sequence: CASYPGTTFQNEQYF.

V gene TRBV7-9 combines with J gene TRBJ2-2, with 10 positions matching TRBD2. This CDR3 spans 15 amino acids. Unmatched junction bases numbered 6, after V lost 5 bases and J lost 6 bases. In germline, CDR1 is SEHNR, CDR2 FQNEAQ (reference sequence). CDR3 region: CASSQAGGTAGELFF. The DNA for the CDR3 is TGTGCCAGCAGCCAAGCGGGGGGGACGGCCGGGGAGCTGTTTTTT.

This rearrangement joins TRBV29-1 to TRBJ2-3, with TRBD1 matching 7 bases. V dropped 3 bases and J dropped 3; count of bases not matched to a gene: 12. Germline V gives CDR1 SQVTM, CDR2 ANQGSEA. This CDR3 is built from 16 residues. CDR3 in DNA: TGCAGCGTTGAGGGCTTCCGACAGGGTTTGACAGATACGCAGTATTTT. Protein product: CSVEGFRQGLTDTQYF.

This sequence joins TRBV9 and TRBJ2-1; 7 nucleotides align to TRBD2. V trimming: 4 bases; J trimming: 6 bases; junction bases outside the gene matches: 7. This CDR3 spans 14 amino acids. The germline gives CDR1 SGDLS, CDR2 YYNGEE. For the CDR3, the DNA is TGTGCCAGCAGCCCTGCTAGCGGAGCCAATGAGCAGTTCTTC. Translated: CASSPASGANEQFF.

This chain joins TRBV9 and TRBJ2-1; a possible D gene is TRBD2 (7 bases). There are 16 residues in the CDR3. Trimming left V 5 bases short and J 3 bases short, with 18 bases between. Germline V gene sequence: CDR1 SGDLS, CDR2 YYNGEE. CDR3 DNA: TGTGCCAGCAGGAGAGGGGGGGAAAATCTCTACAATGAGCAGTTCTTC. Amino acids: CASRRGGENLYNEQFF.

The chain joins TRBV5-1 to TRBJ2-2; D perhaps matches TRBD1 (6 bases). Trimming stripped 2 bases from V and 2 bases from J, with 13 bases between. This CDR3 is built from 16 residues. Germline assignment: CDR1 SGHRS and CDR2 YFSETQ. This CDR3 is CASSFQGTLNTGELFF. DNA for the CDR3: TGCGCCAGCAGCTTTCAGGGGACCCTAAACACCGGGGAGCTGTTTTTT.

In its sample, this clone was seen once. This CDR3 reads CASRRYRDRDTGELFF. The CDR3 DNA reads as TGTGCCAGTAGGAGATACCGGGACAGGGACACCGGGGAGCTGTTTTTT. The gene calls are TRBV2 and TRBJ2-2, with TRBD1 matching over 9 bases. The CDR3 sequence is 16 residues long. Germline CDR1 reads SNHLY; CDR2 reads FYNNEI. V shed 9 bases and J 3 bases; nucleotides not matched to a gene: 11.

The chain links TRBV25-1 to TRBJ1-1, with 8 nucleotides matching TRBD1. Germline CDR1 MGHDK, CDR2 SYGVNS. The CDR3 covers 15 residues. V lost 1 base and J lost 4; bases outside the gene matches: 5. CDR3 protein: CASSEWTTGGTEAFF. CDR3 sequence (DNA): TGTGCCAGCAGTGAATGGACTACAGGGGGCACTGAAGCTTTCTTT.

The rearrangement uses TRBV2 and TRBJ2-3, with 7 bases fitting TRBD1. V trimming: 8 bases; J trimming: 0 bases; junction bases outside the gene matches: 5. This CDR3 is 14 amino acids long. Per germline, CDR1 SNHLY and CDR2 FYNNEI. The CDR3 is CASGEGASTDTQYF. The CDR3 DNA is TGTGCCAGCGGCGAGGGGGCTAGCACAGATACGCAGTATTTT.

The genes are TRBV28 and TRBJ1-2, with 12 bases matching TRBD1. Germline CDR1 is MDHEN and CDR2 is SYDVKM. J lost 8 bases, V lost 4 bases, and 8 bases had no gene match. This CDR3 is built from 15 residues. The CDR3: CASSSPGQGAGGYTF. CDR3 nucleotides: TGTGCCAGCAGTTCCCCGGGACAGGGGGCGGGAGGCTACACCTTC.

A remark on this clone: The junction shows a germline mismatch at one end, possibly a read error. At the DNA level, this CDR3 is encoded by other sequences in the same sample as well. The genes are TRBV30 and TRBJ1-1; a possible D gene is TRBD1 (5 bases). The CDR3 contains 14 residues. Germline assignment: CDR1 GTSNPN and CDR2 SVGIG (reference sequence). This CDR3 is CAWSRQNSNTEAFF. The CDR3 DNA reads as TGTGCCTGGAGTAGACAGAACTCGAACACTGAAGCCTTCTTT.

This clone was seen a single time. The chain has TRBV5-1 and TRBJ2-7; D is possibly TRBD1 (6 bases). The CDR3 has 14 amino acids. V was trimmed by 1 base and J by 4 bases, leaving 12 bases between them. Germline V gene lookup returns CDR1 SGHRS and CDR2 YFSETQ. The CDR3 bases are TGCGCCAGCAGCTTGTCCCAACAGGGATACGAGCAGTACTTC. Its translation is CASSLSQQGYEQYF.

The chain recombines TRBV7-6 with TRBJ2-5; 7 bases align to TRBD2. Germline-derived CDR1 and CDR2 are SGHVS and FNYEAQ. V dropped 1 base and J dropped 3; count of bases not matched to a gene: 2. This CDR3 is 14 amino acids long. This CDR3 reads CASSLGGGKETQYF. The CDR3 DNA reads TGTGCCAGCAGCTTAGGCGGGGGAAAAGAGACCCAGTACTTC.

The V gene is TRBV19, the J gene TRBJ2-7; D not certain. Trimming removed 10 bases at V and 5 bases at J, with 12 bases between. The CDR3 is made up of 11 amino acids. Per the germline V gene, CDR1 is LNHDA and CDR2 is SQIVND (reference sequence). The CDR3: CATGVGHEQYF. CDR3 nucleotide sequence: TGTGCCACCGGAGTTGGCCACGAGCAGTACTTC.

J is TRBJ1-2 and V is TRBV4-1; perhaps TRBD1 as D (6 bases). This CDR3 has 15 residues. The V end lost 3 bases, the J end lost 4 bases, and 15 bases lay between the germline ends. Germline CDR1 and CDR2: MGHRA and YSYEKL. CDR3 loop: CASSQTRDTIYGYTF. Here the CDR3 DNA reads TGCGCCAGCAGCCAGACCCGGGACACAATCTATGGCTACACCTTC.

This clone has only one observation. The V call is TRBV5-6, the J call TRBJ2-7, with D perhaps matching TRBD1 (6 bases). From germline, CDR1 is SGHDT and CDR2 YYEEEE. There are 14 residues in the CDR3. The germline V and J ends were trimmed by 6 bases and 2 bases, with 15 bases remaining between them. The CDR3 DNA reads TGTGCCAGCACCAGATCACGACAGGCCTACGAGCAGTACTTC. This sequence encodes CASTRSRQAYEQYF.

The chain links TRBV13 to TRBJ2-7; 9 bases line up with TRBD2. The CDR3 spans 16 residues. Germline CDR1 and CDR2: PRHDT and FYEKMQ (reference sequence). Trimming took 1 base from V and 3 from J; bases not matched to a gene: 7. The CDR3 DNA reads as TGTGCCAGCAGCTTAGACGGTAGCGGGGGCGTCTACGAGCAGTACTTC. Residues: CASSLDGSGGVYEQYF.

The chain carries TRBV29-1 and TRBJ1-1; D is uncertain. Trimming cost V 5 bases and J 0 bases, with 7 bases left between them. Per the germline V gene, CDR1 is SQVTM and CDR2 is ANQGSEA. The CDR3 is 12 amino acids. CDR3 nucleotide sequence: TGCAGCGTTATAACACTGAACACTGAAGCTTTCTTT. It translates to CSVITLNTEAFF. The entire variable domain, with the rest obtained from reference TRBV29-1 and TRBJ1-1, is as follows: SAVISQKPSRDICQRGTSLTIQCQVDSQVTMMFWYRQQPGQSLTLIATANQGSEATYESGFVIDKFPISRPNLTFSTLTVSNMSPEDSSIYLCSVITLNTEAFFGQGTRLTVV.

The chain uses TRBV11-2 and TRBJ2-3; D is unresolved. Trimming pared 7 bases from V and 5 bases from J, leaving 7 bases between. CDR1 is SGHAT, CDR2 FQNNGV, per germline. The CDR3 runs 11 residues. This CDR3 is CASKSRDTQYF. CDR3 DNA sequence: TGTGCCAGCAAGAGCCGAGATACGCAGTATTTT.

This chain links TRBV6-7 with TRBJ2-7; 11 nucleotides match TRBD2. TRBV6-7 is noted as an ORF with a role that remains uncertain. The CDR3 length is 14 residues. J was trimmed by 4 bases and V by 6 bases; bases with no gene match: 5. The CDR3 sequence is CASSSTSGRYEQYF. The CDR3 DNA reads as TGTGCCAGCAGCTCCACTAGCGGGAGATACGAGCAGTACTTC.

The rearrangement links TRBV6-5 to TRBJ2-1; 8 bases are shared with TRBD1. Trimming cost V 6 bases and J 5 bases; bases outside gene matches: 9. Germline assignment: CDR1 MNHEY and CDR2 SVGAGI. The length of the CDR3 is 15 residues. As DNA, the CDR3 is TGTGCCAGCAGGCCAGACAGGGGTCCAAACAATGAGCAGTTCTTC. As protein: CASRPDRGPNNEQFF.

This chain joins TRBV5-1 and TRBJ1-1, with D possibly TRBD1 on 5 matching bases. The CDR3 totals 14 residues. In germline, CDR1 is SGHRS, CDR2 YFSETQ. V lost 4 bases, J lost 4 bases, and 14 bases lay in between. The CDR3 DNA sequence: TGCGCCAGCAGCCCTCAGGGTGGCGCCACTGAAGCTTTCTTT. This sequence encodes CASSPQGGATEAFF.

The chain joins TRBV7-7 to TRBJ2-3, with 8 nucleotides matching TRBD1. CDR3 length: 15 amino acids. J was trimmed by 0 bases and V by 5 bases; bases with no gene match: 4. Germline V lookup: CDR1 SSHAT, CDR2 FNYEAQ (reference sequence). CDR3 DNA sequence: TGTGCCAGCAGCCCGACAGGGGATAGCACAGATACGCAGTATTTT. Encoded protein: CASSPTGDSTDTQYF.

This chain uses TRBV6-1 with TRBJ2-7; TRBD1 aligns across 7 bases. Germline V gene sequence: CDR1 MNHNS, CDR2 SASEGT. This CDR3 region has 12 residues. Trimming cost V 5 bases and J 6 bases; bases outside gene matches: 4. CDR3 sequence reads: CASSTYRGEQYF. In DNA, the CDR3 is TGTGCCAGCAGTACCTACAGGGGCGAGCAGTACTTC.